This entry concerns a single T cell receptor beta chain. A multiplex PCR was run with 60 Vbeta primers and 13 Jbeta primers. The authors' processing: An analysis performed later counted roughly 80 million unique TCR beta chains (roughly 9.9 million of them shared). The method was immunoSEQ multiplex PCR; TCRdb's version includes in-frame clones alone and lacks a portion of them. V and J calls and clone size are given by that table; D and trimming were obtained from the DNA. The sample holds about 160,000 clones, 80% seen once. This sample is drawn from a study of cytomegalovirus exposure and HLA in healthy donors. The CDR3 is made up of 15 amino acids. V dropped 5 bases and J dropped 1; count of bases not matched to a gene: 6. Germline CDR1 reads SGHTA; CDR2 reads FQGNSA.

This TCR came from a man younger than 45 in good health and CMV-seronegative. The chain carries TRBV7-2 and TRBJ2-7, with 9 bases identical to TRBD1. Sequencing was carried out using PBMCs. The CDR3 protein is CASSRPGTGSYEQYF. In DNA form, the CDR3 reads TGTGCCAGCAGCCGCCCCGGGACAGGGTCCTACGAGCAGTACTTC.